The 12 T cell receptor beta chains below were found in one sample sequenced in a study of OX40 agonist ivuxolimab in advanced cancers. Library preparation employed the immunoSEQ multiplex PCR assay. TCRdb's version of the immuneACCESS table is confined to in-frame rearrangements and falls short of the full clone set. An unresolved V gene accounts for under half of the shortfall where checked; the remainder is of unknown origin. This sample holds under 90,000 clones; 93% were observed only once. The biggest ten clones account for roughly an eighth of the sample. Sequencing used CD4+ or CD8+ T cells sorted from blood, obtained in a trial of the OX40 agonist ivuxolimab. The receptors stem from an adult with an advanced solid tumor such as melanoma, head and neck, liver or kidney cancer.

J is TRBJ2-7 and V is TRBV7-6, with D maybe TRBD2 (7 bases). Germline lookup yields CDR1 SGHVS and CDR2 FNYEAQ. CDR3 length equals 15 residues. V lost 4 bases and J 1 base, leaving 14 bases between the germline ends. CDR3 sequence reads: CASSSQGRESYEQYF. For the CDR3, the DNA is TGTGCCAGCAGCTCGCAGGGGCGGGAGTCCTACGAGCAGTACTTC.

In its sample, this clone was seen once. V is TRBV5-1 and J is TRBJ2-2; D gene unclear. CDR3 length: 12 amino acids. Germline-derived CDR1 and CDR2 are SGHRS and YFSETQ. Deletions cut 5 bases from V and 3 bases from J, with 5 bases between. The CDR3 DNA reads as TGCGCCAGCAGGGTTGACACCGGGGAGCTGTTTTTT. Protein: CASRVDTGELFF.

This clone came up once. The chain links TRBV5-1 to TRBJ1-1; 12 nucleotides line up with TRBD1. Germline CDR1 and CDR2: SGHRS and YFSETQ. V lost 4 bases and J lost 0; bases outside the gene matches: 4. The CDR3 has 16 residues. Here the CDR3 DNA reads TGCGCCAGCAGCACCGGGACAGGGGGCGTGAACACTGAAGCTTTCTTT. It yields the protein CASSTGTGGVNTEAFF.

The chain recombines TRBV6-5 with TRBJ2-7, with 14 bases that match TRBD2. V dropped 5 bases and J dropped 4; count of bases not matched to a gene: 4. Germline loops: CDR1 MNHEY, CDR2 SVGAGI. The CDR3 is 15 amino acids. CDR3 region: CASSQGTSGGYEQYF. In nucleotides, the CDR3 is TGTGCCAGCAGTCAGGGGACTAGCGGGGGATACGAGCAGTACTTC.

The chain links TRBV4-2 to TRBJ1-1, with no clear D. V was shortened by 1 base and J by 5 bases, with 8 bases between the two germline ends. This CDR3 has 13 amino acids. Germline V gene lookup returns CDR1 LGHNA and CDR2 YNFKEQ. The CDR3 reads CASSQAPRTEAFF. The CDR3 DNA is TGTGCCAGCAGCCAAGCCCCAAGGACTGAAGCTTTCTTT.

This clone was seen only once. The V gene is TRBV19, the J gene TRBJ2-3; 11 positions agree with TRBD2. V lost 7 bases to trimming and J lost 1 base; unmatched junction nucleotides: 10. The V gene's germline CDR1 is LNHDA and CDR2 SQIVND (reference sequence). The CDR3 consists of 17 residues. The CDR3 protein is CASKPLLAGVGTDTQYF. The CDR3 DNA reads TGTGCCAGTAAACCCCTACTAGCGGGAGTCGGCACAGATACGCAGTATTTT.

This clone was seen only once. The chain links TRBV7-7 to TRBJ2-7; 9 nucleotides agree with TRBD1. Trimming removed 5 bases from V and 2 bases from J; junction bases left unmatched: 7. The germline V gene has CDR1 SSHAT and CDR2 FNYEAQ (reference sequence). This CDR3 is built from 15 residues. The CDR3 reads CASSLGQGITYEQYF. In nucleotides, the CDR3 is TGTGCCAGCAGCCTCGGACAGGGGATTACCTACGAGCAGTACTTC.

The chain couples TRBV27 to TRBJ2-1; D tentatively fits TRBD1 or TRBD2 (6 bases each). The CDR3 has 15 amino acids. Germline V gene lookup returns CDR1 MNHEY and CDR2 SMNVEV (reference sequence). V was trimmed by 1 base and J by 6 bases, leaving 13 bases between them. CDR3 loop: CASSLYSGAGNEQFF. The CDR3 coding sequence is TGTGCCAGCAGTTTATATTCGGGGGCTGGCAATGAGCAGTTCTTC.

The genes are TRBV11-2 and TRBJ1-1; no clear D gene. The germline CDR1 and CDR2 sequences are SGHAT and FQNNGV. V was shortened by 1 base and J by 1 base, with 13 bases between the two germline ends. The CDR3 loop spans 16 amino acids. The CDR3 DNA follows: TGTGCCAGCAGCTTAGGGGCGAGGACGGCGAACACTGAAGCTTTCTTT. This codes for CASSLGARTANTEAFF.

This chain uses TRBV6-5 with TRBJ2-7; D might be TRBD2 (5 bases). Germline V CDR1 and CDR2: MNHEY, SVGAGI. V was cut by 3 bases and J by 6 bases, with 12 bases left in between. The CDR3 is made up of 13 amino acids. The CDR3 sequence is CASSYDSRGEQYF. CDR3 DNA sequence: TGTGCCAGCAGTTATGATAGCCGGGGCGAGCAGTACTTC.

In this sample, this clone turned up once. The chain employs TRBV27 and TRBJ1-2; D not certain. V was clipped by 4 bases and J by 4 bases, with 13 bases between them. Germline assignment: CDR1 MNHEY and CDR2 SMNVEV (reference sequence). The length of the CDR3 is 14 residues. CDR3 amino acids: CASSSSMDGYGYTF. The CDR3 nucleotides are TGTGCCAGCAGTTCAAGCATGGACGGCTATGGCTACACCTTC.

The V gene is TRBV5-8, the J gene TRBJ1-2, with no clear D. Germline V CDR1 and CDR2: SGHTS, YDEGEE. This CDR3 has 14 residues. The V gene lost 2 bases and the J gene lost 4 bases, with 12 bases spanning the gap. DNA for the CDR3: TGTGCCAGCAGCTTCAAACAGTTCTTCTATGGCTACACCTTC. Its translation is CASSFKQFFYGYTF.